The sequence of this TCR beta chain was determined in a study of PD-L1 blockade in urothelial cancer. Background on the study: Samples came from 3 weeks, at the second dose, and 6 weeks into treatment.

This clone is a singleton in its sample. The assay was immunoSEQ multiplex PCR, and TCRdb's table has in-frame clones only and misses some. The sample includes nearly 50,000 clones, approximately 85% of them seen just once. The CDR3 sequence is 12 residues long. V was clipped by 3 bases and J by 7 bases; unmatched bases: 0. The germline CDR1 and CDR2 sequences are SGDLS and YYNGEE. Time point reported: peripheral blood 6 weeks after treatment start. The patients' disease, urothelial carcinoma, was locally advanced or metastatic. Sequencing was performed on PBMCs, taken around atezolizumab (anti-PD-L1) treatment. The TCR was taken from a man aged 45-65 years with urothelial cancer. This chain uses TRBV9 with TRBJ2-2, with 7 nucleotides matching TRBD2. CDR3 in amino acids: CASSGGGGELFF. In DNA, the CDR3 is TGTGCCAGCAGCGGGGGGGGCGGGGAGCTGTTTTTT.